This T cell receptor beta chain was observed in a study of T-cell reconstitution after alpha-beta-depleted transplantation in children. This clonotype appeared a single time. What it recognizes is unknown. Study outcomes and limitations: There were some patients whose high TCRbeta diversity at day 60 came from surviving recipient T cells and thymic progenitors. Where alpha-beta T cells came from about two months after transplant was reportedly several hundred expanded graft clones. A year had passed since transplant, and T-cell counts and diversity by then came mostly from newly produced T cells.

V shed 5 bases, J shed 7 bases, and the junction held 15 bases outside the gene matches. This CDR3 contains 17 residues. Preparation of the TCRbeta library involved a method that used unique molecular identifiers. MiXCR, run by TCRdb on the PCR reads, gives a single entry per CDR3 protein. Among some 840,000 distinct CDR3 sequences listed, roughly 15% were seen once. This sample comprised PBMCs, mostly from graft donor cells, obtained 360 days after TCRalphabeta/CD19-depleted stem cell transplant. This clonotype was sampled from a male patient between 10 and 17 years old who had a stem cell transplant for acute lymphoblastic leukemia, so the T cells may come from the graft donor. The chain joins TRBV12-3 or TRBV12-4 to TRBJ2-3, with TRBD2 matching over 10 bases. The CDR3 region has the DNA TGTGCCAGCAGTCCCCCGCTAAGGGTAGCGGGGGGCCATACGCAGTATTTT. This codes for CASSPPLRVAGGHTQYF.